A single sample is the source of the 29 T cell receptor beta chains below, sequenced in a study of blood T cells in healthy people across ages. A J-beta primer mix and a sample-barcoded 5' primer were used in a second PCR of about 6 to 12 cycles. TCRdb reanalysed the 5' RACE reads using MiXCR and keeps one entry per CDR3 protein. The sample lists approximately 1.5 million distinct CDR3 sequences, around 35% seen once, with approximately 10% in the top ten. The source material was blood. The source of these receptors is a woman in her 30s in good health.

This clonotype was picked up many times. CDR3 residues: CSARLVGVPSNQPQHF. The CDR3 coding sequence is TGCAGTGCTAGACTCGTGGGTGTCCCTAGCAATCAGCCCCAGCATTTT. The V gene is TRBV20-1, the J gene TRBJ1-5; D remains ambiguous. The V and J ends lost 2 bases and 0 bases respectively, with 14 bases between them. Germline CDR1 and CDR2: DFQATT and SNEGSKA (reference sequence). CDR3 length: 16 residues.

The CDR3 nucleotides read TGCGCCAGCAGCTTTGACAGCCCCAATCAGCCCCAGCATTTT. This encodes CASSFDSPNQPQHF. The chain joins TRBV5-1 to TRBJ1-5; D might be TRBD1 (5 bases). Germline values: CDR1 SGHRS, CDR2 YFSETQ. The V end lost 2 bases, the J end lost 3 bases, and 9 bases lay between the germline ends. This CDR3 is 14 amino acids long.

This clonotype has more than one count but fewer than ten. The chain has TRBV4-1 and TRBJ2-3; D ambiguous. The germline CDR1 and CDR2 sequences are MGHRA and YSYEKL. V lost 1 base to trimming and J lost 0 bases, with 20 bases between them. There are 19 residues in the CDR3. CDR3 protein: CASSQVGVAAGFSTDTQYF. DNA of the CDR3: TGCGCCAGCAGCCAAGTTGGTGTGGCAGCTGGTTTTAGCACAGATACGCAGTATTTT.

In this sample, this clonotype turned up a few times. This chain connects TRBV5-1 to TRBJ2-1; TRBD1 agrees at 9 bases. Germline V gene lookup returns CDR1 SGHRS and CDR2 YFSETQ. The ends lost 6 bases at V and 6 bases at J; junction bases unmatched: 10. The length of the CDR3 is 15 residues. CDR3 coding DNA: TGCGCCAGCAACCAGGGGGACAGGGAAAGCAATGAGCAGTTCTTC. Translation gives CASNQGDRESNEQFF. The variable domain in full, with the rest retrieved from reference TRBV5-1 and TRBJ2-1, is KAGVTQTPRYLIKTRGQQVTLSCSPISGHRSVSWYQQTPGQGLQFLFEYFSETQRNKGNFPGRFSGRQFSNSRSEMNVSTLELGDSALYLCASNQGDRESNEQFFGPGTRLTVL.

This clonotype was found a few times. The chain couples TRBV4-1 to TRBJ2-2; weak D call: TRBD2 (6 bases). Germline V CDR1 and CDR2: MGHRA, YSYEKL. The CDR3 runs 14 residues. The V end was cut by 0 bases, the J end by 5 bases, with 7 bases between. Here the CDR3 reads CASSQDGRTGELFF. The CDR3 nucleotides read TGCGCCAGCAGCCAAGACGGGAGAACCGGGGAGCTGTTTTTT.

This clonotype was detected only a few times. DNA of the CDR3: TGTGCCAGCAGCCAAGATCGACTCGTGGCCCGGAACATTCAGTACTTC. This sequence encodes CASSQDRLVARNIQYF. The rearrangement joins TRBV3-1 to TRBJ2-7; D not certain. The tail of the sequence fits TRBJ2-4 better, so the J call may be wrong. The CDR3 contains 16 residues. The germline gives CDR1 LGHDT, CDR2 YNNKEL (reference sequence).

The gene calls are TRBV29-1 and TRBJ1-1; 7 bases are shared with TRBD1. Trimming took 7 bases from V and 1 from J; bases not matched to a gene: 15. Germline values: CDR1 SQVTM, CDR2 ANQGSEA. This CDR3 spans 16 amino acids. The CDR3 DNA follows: TGCAGCGCCGGACAGGAGAGAATTCTTGGGAACACTGAAGCTTTCTTT. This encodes CSAGQERILGNTEAFF.

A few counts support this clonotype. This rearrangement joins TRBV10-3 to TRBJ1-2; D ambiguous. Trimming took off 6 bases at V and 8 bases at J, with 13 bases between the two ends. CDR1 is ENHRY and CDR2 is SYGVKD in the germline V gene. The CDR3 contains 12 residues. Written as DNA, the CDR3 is TGTGCCATCAGCCTTGATGGAGGCGGCTACACCTTC. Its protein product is CAISLDGGGYTF.

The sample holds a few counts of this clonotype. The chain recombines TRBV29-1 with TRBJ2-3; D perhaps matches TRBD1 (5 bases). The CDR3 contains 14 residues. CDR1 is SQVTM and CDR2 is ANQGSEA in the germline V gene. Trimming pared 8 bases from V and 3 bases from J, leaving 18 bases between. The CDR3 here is CSPQGLDITDTQYF. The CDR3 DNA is TGCAGCCCGCAGGGCCTCGACATAACAGATACGCAGTATTTT.

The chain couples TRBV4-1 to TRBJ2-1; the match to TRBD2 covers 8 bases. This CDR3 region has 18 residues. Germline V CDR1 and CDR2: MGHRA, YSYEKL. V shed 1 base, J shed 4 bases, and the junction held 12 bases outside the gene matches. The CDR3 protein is CASSQVPHGGGGYNEQFF. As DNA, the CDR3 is TGCGCCAGCAGCCAAGTCCCCCACGGGGGGGGTGGTTACAATGAGCAGTTCTTC.

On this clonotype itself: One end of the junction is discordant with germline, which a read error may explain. In DNA form, the CDR3 reads TGTGCCAGCAGCCGGGGACAGGACACAGATGCGCAGTATTTT. Encoded protein: CASSRGQDTDAQYF. The V call is TRBV2, the J call TRBJ2-3; 8 bases are shared with TRBD1. CDR3 size: 14 residues. Germline V gives CDR1 SNHLY, CDR2 FYNNEI.

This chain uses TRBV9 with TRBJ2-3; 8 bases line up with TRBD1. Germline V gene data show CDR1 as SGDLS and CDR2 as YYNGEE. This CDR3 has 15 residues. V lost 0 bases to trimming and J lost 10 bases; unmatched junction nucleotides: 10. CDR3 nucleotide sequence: TGTGCCAGCAGCGTAGAGCAGGGGGCCTTTTCACCGCAGTATTTT. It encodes CASSVEQGAFSPQYF.

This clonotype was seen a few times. CDR3 region: CASSFRYSYTGSSYNEQFF. DNA for the CDR3: TGTGCCAGCAGTTTCCGATACTCCTATACAGGGTCCTCCTACAATGAGCAGTTCTTC. The rearrangement links TRBV28 to TRBJ2-1; D is perhaps TRBD1 (6 bases). Germline CDR1 reads MDHEN; CDR2 reads SYDVKM. V was clipped by 3 bases and J by 0 bases, with 21 bases between them. There are 19 residues in the CDR3.

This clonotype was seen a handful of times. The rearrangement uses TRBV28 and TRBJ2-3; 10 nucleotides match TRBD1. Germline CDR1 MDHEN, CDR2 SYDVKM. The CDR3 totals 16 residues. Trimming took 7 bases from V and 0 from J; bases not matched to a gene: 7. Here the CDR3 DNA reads TGTGCCAGCACTCTCCGACAGGGGGCTAGCACAGATACGCAGTATTTT. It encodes CASTLRQGASTDTQYF.

As DNA, the CDR3 is TGCAGCGTTCGGACTGGATACCAAGAGACCCAGTACTTC. Its translation is CSVRTGYQETQYF. This chain uses TRBV29-1 with TRBJ2-5, with D perhaps TRBD2 (5 bases). Per germline, CDR1 SQVTM and CDR2 ANQGSEA. V was trimmed by 5 bases and J by 0 bases, leaving 10 bases between them. The CDR3 is 13 amino acids. Full variable domain (remainder filled in from reference TRBV29-1 and TRBJ2-5): SAVISQKPSRDICQRGTSLTIQCQVDSQVTMMFWYRQQPGQSLTLIATANQGSEATYESGFVIDKFPISRPNLTFSTLTVSNMSPEDSSIYLCSVRTGYQETQYFGPGTRLLVL.

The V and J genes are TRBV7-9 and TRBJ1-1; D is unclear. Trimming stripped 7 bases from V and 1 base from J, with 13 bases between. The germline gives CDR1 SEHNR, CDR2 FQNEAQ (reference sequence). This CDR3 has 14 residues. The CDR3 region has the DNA TGTGCCAGCAACCCAGGACGGGGGAACACTGAAGCTTTCTTT. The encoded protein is CASNPGRGNTEAFF. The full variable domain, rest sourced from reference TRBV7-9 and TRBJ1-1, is DTGVSQNPRHKITKRGQNVTFRCDPISEHNRLYWYRQTLGQGPEFLTYFQNEAQLEKSRLLSDRFSAERPKGSFSTLEIQRTEQGDSAMYLCASNPGRGNTEAFFGQGTRLTVV.

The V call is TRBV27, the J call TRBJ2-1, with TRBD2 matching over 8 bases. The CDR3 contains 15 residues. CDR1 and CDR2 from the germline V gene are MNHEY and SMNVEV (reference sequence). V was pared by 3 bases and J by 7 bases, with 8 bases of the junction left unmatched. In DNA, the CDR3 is TGTGCCAGCAGTTTCGGGGGGGGAGTGGGAAATGAGCAGTTCTTC. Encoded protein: CASSFGGGVGNEQFF.

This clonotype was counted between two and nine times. CDR3 nucleotides: TGTGCCAGCAGCTTCTACGACAGGGGAGTCGCAGATACGCAGTATTTT. Encoded protein: CASSFYDRGVADTQYF. The V and J genes are TRBV13 and TRBJ2-3; 8 nucleotides agree with TRBD1. With 3 bases clipped from V and 4 bases from J, the junction kept 9 bases outside the gene matches. The germline V gene has CDR1 PRHDT and CDR2 FYEKMQ (reference sequence). The CDR3 is 16 residues long.

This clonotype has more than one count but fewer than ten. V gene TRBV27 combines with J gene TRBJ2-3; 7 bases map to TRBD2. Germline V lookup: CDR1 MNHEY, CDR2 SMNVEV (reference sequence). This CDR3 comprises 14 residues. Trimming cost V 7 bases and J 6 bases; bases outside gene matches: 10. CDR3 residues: CASIPGAGWDTQYF. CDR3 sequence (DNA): TGTGCCAGCATCCCGGGAGCGGGATGGGATACGCAGTATTTT.

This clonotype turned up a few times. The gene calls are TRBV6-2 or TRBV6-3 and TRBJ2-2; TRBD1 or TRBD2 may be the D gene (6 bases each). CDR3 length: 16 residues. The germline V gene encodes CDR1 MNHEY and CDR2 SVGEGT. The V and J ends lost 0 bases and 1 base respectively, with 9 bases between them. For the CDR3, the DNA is TGTGCCAGCAGTTACTCAGGGGGACTGAACACCGGGGAGCTGTTTTTT. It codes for CASSYSGGLNTGELFF.

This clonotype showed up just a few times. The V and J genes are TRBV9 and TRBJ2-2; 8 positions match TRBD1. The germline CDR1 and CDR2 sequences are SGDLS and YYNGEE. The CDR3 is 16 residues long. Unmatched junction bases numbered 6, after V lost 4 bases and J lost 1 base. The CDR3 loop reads CASSRRGTGNTGELFF. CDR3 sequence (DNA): TGTGCCAGCAGCCGTAGGGGGACAGGGAACACCGGGGAGCTGTTTTTT.

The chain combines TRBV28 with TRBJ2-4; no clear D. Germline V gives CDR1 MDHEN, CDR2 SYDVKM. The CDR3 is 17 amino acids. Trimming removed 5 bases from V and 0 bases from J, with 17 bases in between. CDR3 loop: CASSPWPKAPAKNIQYF. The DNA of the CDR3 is TGTGCCAGCAGTCCATGGCCTAAGGCGCCAGCCAAAAACATTCAGTACTTC.

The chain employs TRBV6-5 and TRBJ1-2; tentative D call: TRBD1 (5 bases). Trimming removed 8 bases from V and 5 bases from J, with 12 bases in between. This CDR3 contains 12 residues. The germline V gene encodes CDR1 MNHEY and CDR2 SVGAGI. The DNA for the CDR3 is TGTGCCAGCGGACCAGGGTGGTATGGCTACACCTTC. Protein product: CASGPGWYGYTF.

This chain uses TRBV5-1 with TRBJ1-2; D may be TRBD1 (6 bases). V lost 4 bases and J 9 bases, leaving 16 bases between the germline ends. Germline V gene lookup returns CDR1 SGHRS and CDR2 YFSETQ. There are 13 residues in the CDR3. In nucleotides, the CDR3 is TGCGCCAGCAGCCCCGCGTTACAGGGACGCTACACCTTC. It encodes CASSPALQGRYTF.

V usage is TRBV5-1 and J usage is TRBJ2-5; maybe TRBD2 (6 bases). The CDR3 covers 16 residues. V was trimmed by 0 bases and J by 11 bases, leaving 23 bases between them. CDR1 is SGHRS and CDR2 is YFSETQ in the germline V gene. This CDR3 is CASSLDPGTPMGEQYF. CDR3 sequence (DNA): TGCGCCAGCAGCTTGGACCCCGGGACTCCTATGGGAGAGCAGTACTTC.

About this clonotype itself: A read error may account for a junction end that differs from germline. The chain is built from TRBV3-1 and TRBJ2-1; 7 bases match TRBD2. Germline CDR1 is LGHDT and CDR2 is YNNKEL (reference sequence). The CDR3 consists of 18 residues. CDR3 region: CASSQDEASGSSYNEQFF. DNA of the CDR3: TGTGCCAGCAGTCAAGATGAGGCTAGCGGTAGCTCCTACAATGAGCAGTTCTTC.

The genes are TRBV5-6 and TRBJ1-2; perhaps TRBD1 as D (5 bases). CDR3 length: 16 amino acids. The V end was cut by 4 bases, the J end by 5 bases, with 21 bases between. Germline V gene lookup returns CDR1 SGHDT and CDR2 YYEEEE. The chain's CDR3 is CASSQPGAGTKYGYTF. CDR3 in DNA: TGTGCCAGCAGCCAACCGGGAGCAGGGACGAAGTATGGCTACACCTTC.

CDR3 sequence reads: CASSPSQGTEQYF. Here the CDR3 DNA reads TGTGCCAGCTCACCCTCTCAGGGGACCGAGCAGTACTTC. The chain recombines TRBV18 with TRBJ2-7; weak D call: TRBD1 (6 bases). This CDR3 contains 13 residues. V lost 3 bases, J lost 6 bases, and 12 bases lay in between. Germline V lookup: CDR1 KGHSH, CDR2 LQKENI.

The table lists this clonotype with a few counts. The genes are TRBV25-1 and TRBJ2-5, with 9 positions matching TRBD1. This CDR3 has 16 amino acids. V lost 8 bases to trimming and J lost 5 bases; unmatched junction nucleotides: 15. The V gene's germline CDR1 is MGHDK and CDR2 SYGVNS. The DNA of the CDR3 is TGTGCCAGCGGGGATACGGCACAGGGGGCAGGGGAGACCCAGTACTTC. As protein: CASGDTAQGAGETQYF.